The 20 T cell receptor beta chains given below trace back to one sample, sequenced in a study of technical replicates of blood from a few donors. Clones were read by immunoSEQ multiplex PCR, and TCRdb kept only the in-frame ones, dropping some. The table has about 78,000 clones, just under 95% seen once. The specimen was T cells isolated from PBMCs. These receptors all stem from a human donor in good health.

This chain links TRBV5-6 with TRBJ2-7, with D unresolved. V gave up 2 bases and J gave up 2 bases, with 14 bases separating them. This CDR3 comprises 15 residues. CDR1 is SGHDT and CDR2 is YYEEEE in the germline V gene. Here the CDR3 reads CASSFIQALTYEQYF. DNA of the CDR3: TGTGCCAGCAGCTTTATCCAGGCTCTAACCTACGAGCAGTACTTC.

The V call is TRBV10-3, the J call TRBJ1-1; TRBD1 aligns across 7 bases. Germline trimming cut 3 bases from V and 1 base from J; bases unmatched to any gene: 2. The V gene's germline CDR1 is ENHRY and CDR2 SYGVKD. CDR3 size: 14 residues. CDR3 residues: CAISDYRGNTEAFF. The CDR3 region has the DNA TGTGCCATCAGTGACTACAGGGGGAACACTGAAGCTTTCTTT.

This clone was recorded once. V and J are TRBV29-1 and TRBJ1-2; 9 positions agree with TRBD1. Trimming removed 6 bases from V and 8 bases from J; junction bases left unmatched: 13. Germline V lookup: CDR1 SQVTM, CDR2 ANQGSEA. The CDR3 is made up of 14 amino acids. In DNA, the CDR3 is TGCAGCGTCGGAAATCGGGACAGGGCAGGAGGCTACACCTTC. Protein: CSVGNRDRAGGYTF. Full variable domain (remainder filled in from reference TRBV29-1 and TRBJ1-2): SAVISQKPSRDICQRGTSLTIQCQVDSQVTMMFWYRQQPGQSLTLIATANQGSEATYESGFVIDKFPISRPNLTFSTLTVSNMSPEDSSIYLCSVGNRDRAGGYTFGSGTRLTVV.

The rearrangement links TRBV6-5 to TRBJ2-7, with D perhaps TRBD1 (5 bases). V was clipped by 5 bases and J by 3 bases, with 14 bases between them. This CDR3 region has 14 residues. Germline V gene sequence: CDR1 MNHEY, CDR2 SVGAGI. CDR3 nucleotides: TGTGCCAGCAGTGTCTCCTCAGGGTACTACGAGCAGTACTTC. Amino acid sequence: CASSVSSGYYEQYF.

This chain connects TRBV6-6 to TRBJ2-7; TRBD2 might be the D (6 bases). CDR3 length: 15 residues. The V and J ends lost 6 bases and 0 bases respectively, with 15 bases between them. Germline V gene data show CDR1 as MNHNY and CDR2 as SVGAGI (reference sequence). CDR3 protein: CASSNVAEHSYEQYF. In DNA form, the CDR3 reads TGTGCCAGCAGCAACGTAGCGGAGCACTCCTACGAGCAGTACTTC.

This chain connects TRBV5-1 to TRBJ1-4; no reliable D call. Germline assignment: CDR1 SGHRS and CDR2 YFSETQ. The CDR3 length is 14 residues. V was pared by 5 bases and J by 1 base, with 9 bases between. CDR3 DNA: TGCGCCAGCAGTCCCTCAGGAACTAATGAAAAACTGTTTTTT. As protein: CASSPSGTNEKLFF. Variable domain in full (rest from reference TRBV5-1 and TRBJ1-4): KAGVTQTPRYLIKTRGQQVTLSCSPISGHRSVSWYQQTPGQGLQFLFEYFSETQRNKGNFPGRFSGRQFSNSRSEMNVSTLELGDSALYLCASSPSGTNEKLFFGSGTQLSVL.

V is TRBV5-1 and J is TRBJ2-5; D unresolved. Germline V gene lookup returns CDR1 SGHRS and CDR2 YFSETQ. The CDR3 extends over 12 amino acids. Trimming removed 0 bases at V and 5 bases at J, with 5 bases between. The chain's CDR3 is CASSLDLETQYF. CDR3 sequence (DNA): TGCGCCAGCAGCTTGGACTTGGAGACCCAGTACTTC. The entire variable domain, with the rest obtained from reference TRBV5-1 and TRBJ2-5, is as follows: KAGVTQTPRYLIKTRGQQVTLSCSPISGHRSVSWYQQTPGQGLQFLFEYFSETQRNKGNFPGRFSGRQFSNSRSEMNVSTLELGDSALYLCASSLDLETQYFGPGTRLLVL.

The chain combines TRBV7-8 with TRBJ1-1; tentative D call: TRBD1 (5 bases). Germline V gene sequence: CDR1 SGHVS, CDR2 FQNEAQ. V lost 4 bases to trimming and J lost 6 bases, with 15 bases between them. The CDR3 has 14 amino acids. The CDR3 loop is CASSSRDFIPEAFF. The CDR3 DNA sequence: TGTGCCAGCAGCTCGCGGGACTTTATACCTGAAGCTTTCTTT.

CDR3 in amino acids: CASRWGGASEQYF. CDR3 coding DNA: TGTGCCAGCCGTTGGGGGGGAGCAAGCGAGCAGTACTTC. The V and J genes are TRBV27 and TRBJ2-7; 7 bases align to TRBD2. With 8 bases clipped from V and 6 bases from J, the junction kept 10 bases outside the gene matches. The CDR3 sequence is 13 residues long. Germline V gene lookup returns CDR1 MNHEY and CDR2 SMNVEV (reference sequence).

V gene TRBV7-9 combines with J gene TRBJ1-4, with D maybe TRBD1 (5 bases). The CDR3 is 14 amino acids. V was pared by 5 bases and J by 3 bases, with 10 bases between. Per the germline V gene, CDR1 is SEHNR and CDR2 is FQNEAQ (reference sequence). CDR3 sequence (DNA): TGTGCCAGCAGCCCCGGGGGATCTAATGAAAAACTGTTTTTT. Translating it yields CASSPGGSNEKLFF.

The J gene is TRBJ2-3, the V gene TRBV13; 12 nucleotides agree with TRBD2. From germline, CDR1 is PRHDT and CDR2 FYEKMQ (reference sequence). V shed 0 bases and J 5 bases; nucleotides not matched to a gene: 3. The CDR3 has 16 residues. In DNA form, the CDR3 reads TGTGCCAGCAGCTTAGGTGGACTAGCGGGACGAGATACGCAGTATTTT. Translated, it gives CASSLGGLAGRDTQYF. The full variable domain, its missing parts supplied by reference TRBV13 and TRBJ2-3, is AAGVIQSPRHLIKEKRETATLKCYPIPRHDTVYWYQQGPGQDPQFLISFYEKMQSDKGSIPDRFSAQQFSDYHSELNMSSLELGDSALYFCASSLGGLAGRDTQYFGPGTRLTVL.

V usage is TRBV4-3 and J usage is TRBJ2-7; TRBD2 matches at 8 bases. From germline, CDR1 is LGHNA and CDR2 YSLEER. Trimming removed 3 bases from V and 4 bases from J; junction bases left unmatched: 11. This CDR3 region has 16 residues. CDR3 region: CASSHDLAGTLYEQYF. In DNA form, the CDR3 reads TGCGCCAGCAGCCACGACTTAGCGGGGACACTTTACGAGCAGTACTTC.

This clone was detected a few times. This chain links TRBV6-5 with TRBJ2-1, with a weak D call TRBD2 (5 bases). Germline V gene data show CDR1 as MNHEY and CDR2 as SVGAGI. Trimming removed 10 bases from V and 5 bases from J, with 18 bases in between. This CDR3 contains 14 residues. Here the CDR3 DNA reads TGTGCCATTTCGAAAGGACTGGAAAACAATGAGCAGTTCTTC. Translation gives CAISKGLENNEQFF.

This clone was picked up one time. The rearrangement links TRBV7-2 to TRBJ2-5; TRBD2 matches at 13 bases. V lost 5 bases, J lost 2 bases, and 5 bases stayed unmatched. The CDR3 has 16 amino acids. CDR1 SGHTA and CDR2 FQGNSA come from the germline V gene. CDR3 in DNA: TGTGCCAGCAGCCTGGGGACTAGCGGGATACAAGAGACCCAGTACTTC. It is translated as CASSLGTSGIQETQYF.

The CDR3 protein is CASSILGQGESQPQHF. CDR3 sequence (DNA): TGTGCCAGTAGTATATTGGGACAGGGAGAGAGCCAGCCCCAGCATTTT. The chain combines TRBV19 with TRBJ1-5; 9 nucleotides match TRBD1. The CDR3 runs to 16 residues. V was pared by 2 bases and J by 7 bases, with 9 bases of the junction left unmatched. Germline loops: CDR1 LNHDA, CDR2 SQIVND (reference sequence).

This clone was found once. J is TRBJ2-7 and V is TRBV5-1; 9 nucleotides match TRBD2. This CDR3 has 15 residues. From germline, CDR1 is SGHRS and CDR2 YFSETQ. V dropped 2 bases and J dropped 1; count of bases not matched to a gene: 4. The CDR3 bases are TGCGCCAGCAGCTTTAGCGGGAGTGGTTCCTACGAGCAGTACTTC. This codes for CASSFSGSGSYEQYF.

V usage is TRBV4-1 and J usage is TRBJ1-1; 7 nucleotides match TRBD1. Germline CDR1 is MGHRA and CDR2 is YSYEKL. The CDR3 sequence is 16 residues long. J was trimmed by 5 bases and V by 1 base; bases with no gene match: 10. CDR3 in amino acids: CASSQGDRGQTTEAFF. CDR3 nucleotides: TGCGCCAGCAGCCAAGGTGATAGGGGACAGACTACTGAAGCTTTCTTT.

This chain links TRBV2 with TRBJ1-4; D is uncertain. V was pared by 4 bases and J by 8 bases, with 5 bases between. Germline V CDR1 and CDR2: SNHLY, FYNNEI. The CDR3 consists of 11 residues. In DNA form, the CDR3 reads TGTGCCAGCAGTGGCGGCGAAAAACTGTTTTTT. It codes for CASSGGEKLFF.

The chain combines TRBV9 with TRBJ1-4, with 9 bases lining up with TRBD1. The junction had 9 bases not matched to a gene; V was cut back by 4 bases and J by 11 bases. The CDR3 extends over 14 amino acids. From germline, CDR1 is SGDLS and CDR2 YYNGEE. The CDR3 DNA is TGTGCCAGCAGCAATACCGGGACAGGGTACAAACTGTTTTTT. Translating it yields CASSNTGTGYKLFF.

The chain links TRBV28 to TRBJ2-1, with 12 bases that match TRBD2. CDR3 size: 15 residues. Losses at the gene ends were 7 bases for V and 6 bases for J; bases not matched to a gene: 7. CDR1 and CDR2 from the germline V gene are MDHEN and SYDVKM. The CDR3 sequence is CASTTTSGRPNEQFF. CDR3 nucleotide sequence: TGTGCCAGCACCACGACTAGCGGGAGACCCAATGAGCAGTTCTTC.